Listed below are T cell receptor beta chains from one sample, sequenced in a study of blood T cell repertoires in COVID-19. Using immunoSEQ multiplex PCR, the repertoire was profiled, and TCRdb retains in-frame clones only, with some absent. Found here are around 80,000 clones, approximately 80% of them singletons; the top ten hold about 12%. The sequencing sample was made of peripheral blood. The source of these receptors is an older man with acute or convalescent COVID-19. Each CDR3 is given with its conserved first and last residue. A D gene is named only where the DNA matches it firmly. Expanded clones are given a class, and other clones once, few, many or no size at all.

TRBJ1-4	.	few	TRBV19	TGTGCCAGTAGTATTTTTCCCCAAGCGTCGCCTAATGAAAAACTGTTTTTT	CASSIFPQASPNEKLFF
TRBJ2-3	.	.	TRBV6-4	TGTGCCAGCAGTGAACAACTGGGGGGGCGTGGTACGCAGTATTTT	CASSEQLGGRGTQYF
TRBJ2-5	TRBD2	.	TRBV3-1/TRBV3-2	TGTGCCAGCAGCCTAAGAGCGGGGGAAGAGACCCAGTACTTC	CASSLRAGEETQYF
TRBJ2-5	.	.	TRBV7-8	TGTGCCAGCAGCTTATTTAGCTTGGGTGGAGAGACCCAGTACTTC	CASSLFSLGGETQYF
TRBJ2-6	.	.	TRBV5-6	TGTGCCAGCAGCTTGGACGGGAGCTCTGGGGCCAACGTCCTGACTTTC	CASSLDGSSGANVLTF
TRBJ1-4	.	.	TRBV5-1	TGCGCCAGCAGCTTGGGTGTCGGTAATGAAAAACTGTTTTTT	CASSLGVGNEKLFF
TRBJ1-1	.	.	TRBV4-1	TGCGCCAGCAGCCAGACCCCGGGAGTCCGACTAACAACGATCACTGAAGCTTTCTTT	CASSQTPGVRLTTITEAFF
TRBJ2-2	.	few	TRBV5-6	TGTGCCAGCAGCTTCCGTTCCGGCGGGGAGCTGTTTTTT	CASSFRSGGELFF
TRBJ2-7	.	.	TRBV6-2/TRBV6-3	TGTGCCAGCAGTGACCGGGACACTTACTACGAGCAGTACTTC	CASSDRDTYYEQYF
TRBJ2-5	TRBD2	.	TRBV5-1	TGCGCCAGCAGTTATAGCGGGGGGCCACGAGAGACCCAGTACTTC	CASSYSGGPRETQYF
TRBJ2-7	.	.	TRBV5-5	TGTGCCAGCAGCTTGGTGACAGGGACTTTTAGCTCCTACGAGCAGTACTTC	CASSLVTGTFSSYEQYF
TRBJ1-2	.	few	TRBV18	TGTGCCAGCTCACGAGGGCCTAACTATGGCTACACCTTC	CASSRGPNYGYTF
TRBJ2-7	TRBD1	.	TRBV10-3	TGTGCCATCAGTCCGGGACAGGGAAACAACGAGCAGTACTTC	CAISPGQGNNEQYF
TRBJ1-2	.	.	TRBV2	TGTGCCAGCAGTGAGGGGACAAGCTATGGCTACACCTTC	CASSEGTSYGYTF
TRBJ2-3	TRBD2	.	TRBV10-2	TGCGCCAGCAGCTCTTCTAGCGGGGCTAGGTATACGCAGTATTTT	CASSSSSGARYTQYF
TRBJ1-5	TRBD1	.	TRBV6-1	TGTGCCAGCAGTGGCTGGGGACAGGGCGGCAATCAGCCCCAGCATTTT	CASSGWGQGGNQPQHF
TRBJ2-5	.	.	TRBV3-1/TRBV3-2	TGTGCCAGCAGCCAAGGTACATTCAGCCTAGGGGGCCAAGAGACCCAGTACTTC	CASSQGTFSLGGQETQYF
TRBJ2-6	TRBD2	.	TRBV19	TGTGCCAGTAGGCGGGGGGTCAGTTCTGGGGCCAACGTCCTGACTTTC	CASRRGVSSGANVLTF
TRBJ1-2	.	.	TRBV9	TGTGCCAGCAGCGCGCACATGACTTCAGCTAACTATGGCTACACCTTC	CASSAHMTSANYGYTF
TRBJ1-4	.	few	TRBV7-2	TGTGCCAGCAGCTTGCGGGTGGCAGATAATGAAAAACTGTTTTTT	CASSLRVADNEKLFF
TRBJ2-1	.	.	TRBV3-1/TRBV3-2	TGTGCCAGCAGCCAGGGGACAGAGCAGTTCTTC	CASSQGTEQFF
TRBJ1-5	TRBD1	.	TRBV2	TGTGCCAGTGCAGGACAGGGGGCGATGGTTCAGCCCCAGCATTTT	CASAGQGAMVQPQHF
TRBJ1-4	TRBD1	.	TRBV5-4	TGTGCCAGCAGCGATCGACAGGGGGCTTTGGAAAAACTGTTTTTT	CASSDRQGALEKLFF
TRBJ2-7	.	.	TRBV19	TGTGCCAGTAGTATGGAGGGAAGAAGCTCCTACGAGCAGTACTTC	CASSMEGRSSYEQYF
TRBJ2-3	TRBD2	once	TRBV9	TGTGCCAGCAGCGTAGGGCTAGCGGGGGGGCGGTCCGGCACAGATACGCAGTATTTT	CASSVGLAGGRSGTDTQYF
TRBJ2-4	TRBD2	.	TRBV23-1	TGCGCCAGCACCCCGGGGGGGAATAGTATGGCCAAAAACATTCAGTACTTC	CASTPGGNSMAKNIQYF
TRBJ2-3	.	.	TRBV5-1	TGCGCCAGCAGCTTGGTCCGAACTAGCACAGATACGCAGTATTTT	CASSLVRTSTDTQYF
TRBJ1-6	.	once	TRBV7-2	TGTGCCAGCAGCGAGGCCCCCGGCAGGGCTTATTCACCCCTCCACTTT	CASSEAPGRAYSPLHF
TRBJ2-7	TRBD1	few	TRBV15	TGTGCCACCAGCAGAGGGGGACAGGGCGGCGAGCAGTACTTC	CATSRGGQGGEQYF
TRBJ2-3	TRBD1	.	TRBV10-1	TGCGCCAGCAGTTCAGGACAGGGGAGAAATACGCAGTATTTT	CASSSGQGRNTQYF
TRBJ2-1	.	.	TRBV12-5	TGTGCTAGTGGTTTGGTACAGACTAGTCTGACTAAGCAGTTCTTC	CASGLVQTSLTKQFF
TRBJ2-5	TRBD2	.	TRBV9	TGTGCCAGCAGCCCCGGGACTAGCGGGGGGACGATGGAGACCCAGTACTTC	CASSPGTSGGTMETQYF